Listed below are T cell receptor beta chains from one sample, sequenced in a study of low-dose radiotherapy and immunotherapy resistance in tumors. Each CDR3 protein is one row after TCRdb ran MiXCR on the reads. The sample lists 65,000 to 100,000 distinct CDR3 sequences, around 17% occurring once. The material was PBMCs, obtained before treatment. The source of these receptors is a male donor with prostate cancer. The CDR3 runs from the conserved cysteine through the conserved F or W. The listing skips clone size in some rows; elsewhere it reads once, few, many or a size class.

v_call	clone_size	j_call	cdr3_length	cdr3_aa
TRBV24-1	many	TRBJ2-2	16	CATSDNRGSNTGELFF
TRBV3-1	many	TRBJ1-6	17	CASSHSRTGGYNSPLHF
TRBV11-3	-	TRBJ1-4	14	CASRLRTGNEKLFF
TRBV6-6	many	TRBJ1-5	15	CASSYSRGSNQPQHF
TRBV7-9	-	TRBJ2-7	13	CASSLRLDYEQYF
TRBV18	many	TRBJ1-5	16	CASSKSGQGNYQPQHF
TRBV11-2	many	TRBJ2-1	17	CASSGPGTSGVYNEQFF
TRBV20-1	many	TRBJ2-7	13	CSAPLRGGYEQYF
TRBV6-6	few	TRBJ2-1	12	CASSESRSEQFF
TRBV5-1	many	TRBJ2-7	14	CASSVSGGNYEQYF
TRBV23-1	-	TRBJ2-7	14	CASSTRQGEDEQYF
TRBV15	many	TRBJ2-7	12	CATSWGGDEQYF
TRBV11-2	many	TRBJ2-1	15	CASSLTGGDINEQFF
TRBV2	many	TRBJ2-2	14	CASRAGTNTGELFF
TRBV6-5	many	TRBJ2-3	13	CASSAGGVDTQYF
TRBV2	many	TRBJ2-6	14	CASRLTGEVNVLTF
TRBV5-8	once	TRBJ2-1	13	CTSSLGPNNEQFF
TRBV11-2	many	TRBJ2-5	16	CASSLDRVFGEETQYF
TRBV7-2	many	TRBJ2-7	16	CASSFQVGGSSYEQYF
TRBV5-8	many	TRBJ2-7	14	CASREGQAPYEQYF
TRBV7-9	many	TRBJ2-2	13	CASRSQNTGELFF
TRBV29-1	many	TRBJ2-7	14	CSVEARGKNYEQYF
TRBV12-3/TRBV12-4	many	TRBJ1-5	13	CASSTGSDQPQHF
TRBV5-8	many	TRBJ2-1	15	CASSLQRGAHNEQFF
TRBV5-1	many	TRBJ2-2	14	CASSIGTHTGELFF
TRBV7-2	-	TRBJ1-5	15	CASSAGVQSNQPQHF
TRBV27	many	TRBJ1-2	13	CASRADTDYGYTF
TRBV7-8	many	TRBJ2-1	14	CASSVGQDYNEQFF
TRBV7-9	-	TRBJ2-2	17	CASSIQRSRVGIGELFF
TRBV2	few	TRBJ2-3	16	CASRRLAGGLTDTQYF
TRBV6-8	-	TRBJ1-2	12	CASSPRVRGYTF
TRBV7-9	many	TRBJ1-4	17	CASSHRDRLATNEKLFF
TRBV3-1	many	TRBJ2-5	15	CASSRRGGYQETQYF
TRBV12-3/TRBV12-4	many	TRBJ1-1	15	CASRTYGGAGFEAFF
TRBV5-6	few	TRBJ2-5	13	CASSLLYQETQYF
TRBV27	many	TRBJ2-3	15	CASGELAGNTDTQYF
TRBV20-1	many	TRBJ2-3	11	CSARIAGGQYF
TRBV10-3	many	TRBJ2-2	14	CATSGATGTGELFF
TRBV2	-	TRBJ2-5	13	CAATGTGVETQYF
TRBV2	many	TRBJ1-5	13	CASSEARVEPQHF
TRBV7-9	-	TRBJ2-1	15	CASSLGEGGSYEQFF
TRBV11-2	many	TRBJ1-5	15	CASSVNRGGNQPQHF
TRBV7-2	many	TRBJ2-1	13	CASSPGGLIEQFF
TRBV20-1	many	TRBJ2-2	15	CSATRQGANTGELFF
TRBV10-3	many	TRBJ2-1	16	CAITEPSKGEGNEQFF
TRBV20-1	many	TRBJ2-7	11	CSAGWGHEQYF
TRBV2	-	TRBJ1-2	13	CASSTDTDYGYTF
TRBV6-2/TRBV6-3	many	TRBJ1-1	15	CASRIVAGTNTEAFF
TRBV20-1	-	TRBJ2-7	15	CSARDLGGLSYEQYF
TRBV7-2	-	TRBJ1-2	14	CASSPRGGDYGYTF
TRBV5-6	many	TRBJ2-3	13	CASSLRGGTGGPF